Sequencing of this T cell receptor beta chain was carried out in a study of metastatic and nonmetastatic thyroid tumors. Study-level background: Across peripheral blood and tumor or nodule tissue samples taken from malignant and benign thyroid patients, the repertoires were compared with one another.

TCRdb re-called the PCR reads via MiXCR. The sample has thousands of clones; about 33% are singletons. Prior to thyroid surgery, none of the patients had received any treatment. V trimming: 0 bases; J trimming: 7 bases; junction bases outside the gene matches: 6. Germline CDR1 and CDR2: DFQATT and SNEGSKA (reference sequence). The CDR3 is 15 amino acids. This sequence originates from a female donor with papillary thyroid cancer or a benign thyroid nodule (not recorded which). Some clones in this sample may be carry-over from other donors' samples. The specimen sequenced was adjacent normal tissue. This chain uses TRBV20-1 with TRBJ1-6; 7 bases line up with TRBD1. CDR3 DNA sequence: TGCAGTGCTAGAGATCCTGTACAGGGGAATTCACCCCTCCACTTT. This sequence encodes CSARDPVQGNSPLHF.